What follows are 3 T cell receptor beta chains derived from one specimen sequenced in a study of CD8+ T cells in alopecia areata. Sequencing used cDNA as its template, made by extracting RNA and reverse transcribing it. Libraries were prepared by immunoSEQ multiplex PCR; TCRdb keeps only in-frame clonotypes and omits some of them. The sample lists about 140,000 clones; roughly 86% were seen once. As for treatment: oral pan-JAK inhibitor, 5-10 mg twice daily. The input for sequencing was CD8+ T cells sorted from blood, taken at week 4, from a patient treated with tofacitinib. These TCRs come from a human donor with alopecia areata.

This clone was detected a few times. The chain links TRBV10-3 to TRBJ2-7; 7 bases align to TRBD2. CDR1 is ENHRY and CDR2 is SYGVKD in the germline V gene. This CDR3 region has 13 residues. J lost 2 bases, V lost 10 bases, and 8 bases had no gene match. The CDR3 region is CATLSGEAYEQYF. CDR3 sequence (DNA): TGTGCCACACTGAGCGGGGAGGCCTACGAGCAGTACTTC.

The rearrangement joins TRBV6-4 to TRBJ2-2, with D perhaps matching TRBD1 (5 bases). The germline V and J ends were trimmed by 2 bases and 7 bases, with 14 bases remaining between them. The germline gives CDR1 MRHNA, CDR2 SNTAGT. The CDR3 is 15 residues long. CDR3 sequence reads: CASSDGSGRIGELFF. DNA for the CDR3: TGTGCCAGCAGTGACGGTTCAGGGCGAATCGGGGAGCTGTTTTTT.

The rearrangement links TRBV14 to TRBJ2-3; no definite D call. Germline CDR1 and CDR2: SGHDN and FVKESK. V lost 1 base and J 1 base, leaving 9 bases between the germline ends. The CDR3 contains 15 residues. The CDR3 DNA sequence: TGTGCCAGCAGCCAAGTGGGGTTTGGCACAGATACGCAGTATTTT. This translates into CASSQVGFGTDTQYF.